The sequence of this T cell receptor (beta chain) was determined in a study of blood T cell repertoires in COVID-19. Background on the study: COVID-19 samples collected from the United States, Italy and Spain covered acute and convalescent phases. PBMCs, B-cell-depleted T cells, or T cells provided the cDNA or gDNA that made up the material.

In the study's own analysis: Reference gene primer amplification gave nucleated cell count estimates. The protocol was immunoSEQ multiplex PCR, while the TCRdb copy is restricted to in-frame clones and leaves out a portion. Clone size and V and J calls were adopted from that table, with D and trimming inferred from the DNA. The sample carries some 70,000 clones, over 80% recorded once. This clone was counted a single time. The sequencing sample was made of peripheral blood. This TCR came from an elderly woman with active COVID-19.

The CDR3 DNA follows: TGTGCCAGCAGTTACCGAGAAGGCAGGGGGTACGAGCAGTACTTC. Protein: CASSYREGRGYEQYF. The rearrangement uses TRBV6-6 and TRBJ2-7; 7 bases match TRBD1. The CDR3 loop spans 15 amino acids. Germline trimming cut 2 bases from V and 4 bases from J; bases unmatched to any gene: 8. Germline lookup yields CDR1 MNHNY and CDR2 SVGAGI (reference sequence).